These 20 T cell receptor beta chains were sequenced from one sample in a study of T cells after yellow fever vaccination. One entry per CDR3 protein, called by TCRdb with MiXCR from the 5' RACE reads. This table has 200,000 to 300,000 distinct CDR3 sequences, about 7.1% appearing once. The sample here was CD4+ T cells sorted from PBMCs, taken 15 days after the yellow fever booster vaccination. The receptors originated from a man aged 30 to 39 who received the YFV17D yellow fever vaccine.

Only a few counts were recorded for this clonotype. This chain links TRBV5-3 with TRBJ2-1; 12 bases are shared with TRBD2. TRBV5-3 is noted as an ORF with a role that remains uncertain. CDR3 length: 17 amino acids. V trimming: 3 bases; J trimming: 5 bases; junction bases outside the gene matches: 9. The CDR3 protein is CARSSTLLAGGNNEQFF. In nucleotides, the CDR3 is TGTGCCAGAAGCTCGACCCTACTAGCGGGAGGCAACAATGAGCAGTTCTTC.

There are a few counts of this clonotype. V gene TRBV5-6 combines with J gene TRBJ1-2, with TRBD1 identical over 9 bases. This CDR3 comprises 14 residues. The V gene's germline CDR1 is SGHDT and CDR2 YYEEEE. The ends lost 4 bases at V and 8 bases at J; junction bases unmatched: 9. This CDR3 is CASSEPGQGYGYTF. CDR3 DNA sequence: TGTGCCAGCAGCGAACCGGGACAGGGTTACGGCTACACCTTC.

CDR3 in DNA: TGTGTTGCTAGCGGGAGATTGGCAGAGACCCAGTACTTC. This encodes CVASGRLAETQYF. V and J are TRBV7-8 and TRBJ2-5; the match to TRBD2 covers 10 bases. Germline V gene lookup returns CDR1 SGHVS and CDR2 FQNEAQ. There are 13 residues in the CDR3.

The rearrangement uses TRBV10-2 and TRBJ1-2; D may be TRBD1 (6 bases). Trimming took 2 bases from V and 6 from J, leaving 22 bases between them. The CDR3 has 17 residues. The V gene's germline CDR1 is WSHSY and CDR2 SAAADI. CDR3 DNA sequence: TGCGCCAGCAGTGAGACCCTCCGTGGGGGCGGTGGGAATGGCTACACCTTC. Its protein is CASSETLRGGGGNGYTF.

This clonotype appeared many times. The chain links TRBV7-2 to TRBJ1-1, with 7 bases aligning to TRBD1. CDR3 size: 15 residues. The germline V gene has CDR1 SGHTA and CDR2 FQGNSA. Trimming at V came to 7 bases and at J to 1 base, leaving 9 bases not matched to a gene. The CDR3 protein is CASTPREGANTEAFF. CDR3 in DNA: TGTGCCAGCACCCCCCGGGAGGGGGCGAACACTGAAGCTTTCTTT.

This clonotype was picked up a small number of times. The chain combines TRBV4-3 with TRBJ2-1; tentatively, D is TRBD1 or TRBD2 (6 bases each). The V end was cut by 3 bases, the J end by 2 bases, with 14 bases between. This CDR3 contains 16 residues. CDR1 LGHNA and CDR2 YSLEER come from the germline V gene. Here the CDR3 reads CASSQDGGATYNEQFF. For the CDR3, the DNA is TGCGCCAGCAGCCAGGACGGGGGCGCAACCTACAATGAGCAGTTCTTC.

The chain links TRBV6-5 to TRBJ1-1, with D hard to call. CDR3 length: 13 amino acids. The ends were cut back, 6 bases at V and 3 bases at J, with 11 bases in the middle. The germline gives CDR1 MNHEY, CDR2 SVGAGI. CDR3 sequence reads: CASSLLRYTEAFF. In DNA, the CDR3 is TGTGCCAGCAGCTTATTACGATACACTGAAGCTTTCTTT.

This chain joins TRBV6-2 or TRBV6-3 and TRBJ2-3; D might be TRBD2 (5 bases). The germline V gene has CDR1 MNHEY and CDR2 SVGEGT. The CDR3 is 13 residues long. V lost 9 bases and J 6 bases, leaving 16 bases between the germline ends. CDR3 DNA: TGTGCCAGTACTAGGCCCCCCGGCGATACGCAGTATTTT. Translation gives CASTRPPGDTQYF.

This clonotype has a handful of counts. This chain links TRBV7-9 with TRBJ2-7; 9 nucleotides line up with TRBD2. Germline loops: CDR1 SEHNR, CDR2 FQNEAQ (reference sequence). Trimming removed 5 bases from V and 2 bases from J; junction bases left unmatched: 13. There are 17 residues in the CDR3. The chain's CDR3 is CASSQSGSGRTPYEQYF. The CDR3 DNA sequence: TGTGCCAGCAGCCAATCTGGAAGCGGGAGGACTCCCTACGAGCAGTACTTC.

Concerning this clonotype itself: Just one base apart from a much larger clone, this may be a read error. The CDR3 end shows no conserved phenylalanine or tryptophan, and so a read error is likely. This chain connects TRBV7-2 to TRBJ2-2; 7 nucleotides line up with TRBD1. The germline gives CDR1 SGHTA, CDR2 FQGNSA. V shed 3 bases, J shed 3 bases, and the junction held 4 bases outside the gene matches. This CDR3 has 15 amino acids. CDR3 sequence (DNA): TGTGCCAGCAGCTTGTGGACAGGTGACACCGGGGAGCTGTTTTCT. Protein product: CASSLWTGDTGELFS.

J is TRBJ1-2 and V is TRBV30, with TRBD1 as a possible D gene (5 bases). This CDR3 comprises 14 residues. With 3 bases removed from V and 7 bases from J, the gap between germline ends came to 18 bases. CDR1 GTSNPN and CDR2 SVGIG come from the germline V gene (reference sequence). CDR3 coding DNA: TGTGCCTGGAGGCTATCGGGGGGGTCTGGTGGCTACACCTTC. Its translation is CAWRLSGGSGGYTF. The full variable domain, completed using reference TRBV30 and TRBJ1-2, is SQTIHQWPATLVQPVGSPLSLECTVEGTSNPNLYWYRQAAGRGLQLLFYSVGIGQISSEVPQNLSASRPQDRQFILSSKKLLLSDSGFYLCAWRLSGGSGGYTFGSGTRLTVV.

The V and J genes are TRBV9 and TRBJ2-2, with D unclear. Germline lookup yields CDR1 SGDLS and CDR2 YYNGEE. V gave up 4 bases and J gave up 5 bases, with 9 bases separating them. This CDR3 spans 13 amino acids. The CDR3 DNA sequence: TGTGCCAGCAGCTTACGAAGTACCGGGGAGCTGTTTTTT. It specifies CASSLRSTGELFF.

This clonotype was observed a handful of times. The chain employs TRBV7-8 and TRBJ2-6; TRBD2 is a possible D gene (6 bases). Trimming stripped 3 bases from V and 13 bases from J, with 13 bases between. CDR1 is SGHVS and CDR2 is FQNEAQ in the germline V gene. The CDR3 contains 13 residues. The chain's CDR3 is CASSLAGTLVLTF. In DNA, the CDR3 is TGTGCCAGCAGCTTGGCAGGGACTTTGGTCCTGACTTTC.

The rearrangement uses TRBV20-1 and TRBJ1-4, with 7 bases aligning to TRBD1. V shed 3 bases, J shed 6 bases, and the junction held 10 bases outside the gene matches. The CDR3 is made up of 15 amino acids. Germline V gives CDR1 DFQATT, CDR2 SNEGSKA (reference sequence). DNA for the CDR3: TGCAGTGCTAGGATCAACAGGGGTAGTGATGAAAAACTGTTTTTT. Protein sequence: CSARINRGSDEKLFF.

The chain combines TRBV27 with TRBJ1-5; D is possibly TRBD1 (5 bases). The CDR3 length is 14 residues. The V end lost 8 bases, the J end lost 0 bases, and 11 bases lay between the germline ends. Germline CDR1 MNHEY, CDR2 SMNVEV (reference sequence). The CDR3 region has the DNA TGTGCCAGCGGCAGGGACCGTAGCAATCAGCCCCAGCATTTT. This gives the protein CASGRDRSNQPQHF.

The rearrangement links TRBV7-8 to TRBJ2-5; no firm D call. The CDR3 contains 17 residues. Trimming removed 1 base at V and 4 bases at J, with 19 bases between. Per the germline V gene, CDR1 is SGHVS and CDR2 is FQNEAQ. CDR3 coding DNA: TGTGCCAGCAGCTTAGGAACTATAGTGTCGGTTCGAGAGACCCAGTACTTC. As protein: CASSLGTIVSVRETQYF. The whole variable domain, filled in from reference TRBV7-8 and TRBJ2-5, reads GAGVSQSPRYKVAKRGQDVALRCDPISGHVSLFWYQQALGQGPEFLTYFQNEAQLDKSGLPSDRFFAERPEGSVSTLKIQRTQQEDSAVYLCASSLGTIVSVRETQYFGPGTRLLVL.

This rearrangement joins TRBV7-2 to TRBJ1-3; possible D gene TRBD1, 5 bases. Germline CDR1 is SGHTA and CDR2 is FQGNSA. CDR3 length: 15 residues. Trimming took off 2 bases at V and 4 bases at J, with 12 bases between the two ends. The CDR3 DNA is TGTGCCAGCAGCTTACGCGCCAGGGACGGAAACACCATATATTTT. Translated, it gives CASSLRARDGNTIYF.

This chain links TRBV20-1 with TRBJ1-4; TRBD1 is a possible D gene (5 bases). The CDR3 length is 15 residues. Trimming stripped 0 bases from V and 1 base from J, with 9 bases between. Germline V lookup: CDR1 DFQATT, CDR2 SNEGSKA (reference sequence). CDR3 loop: CSARDPRVTNEKLFF. In DNA form, the CDR3 reads TGCAGTGCTAGAGACCCCAGGGTAACTAATGAAAAACTGTTTTTT.

This clonotype has a handful of counts. In DNA form, the CDR3 reads TGCGCCAGCAGCCAGGGCTCCCTCGAGCAGTACTTC. Protein product: CASSQGSLEQYF. The V gene is TRBV5-1, the J gene TRBJ2-7; perhaps TRBD1 as D (5 bases). V dropped 4 bases and J dropped 6 bases, with 11 bases sitting between them. The CDR3 is made up of 12 amino acids. The V gene's germline CDR1 is SGHRS and CDR2 YFSETQ.

This sequence joins TRBV5-1 and TRBJ2-6; 10 bases match TRBD2. The V and J ends lost 0 bases and 2 bases, in that order; junction bases with no gene match: 14. Per the germline V gene, CDR1 is SGHRS and CDR2 is YFSETQ. The length of the CDR3 is 21 residues. This CDR3 is CASSLAGAASGRLAGANVLTF. For the CDR3, the DNA is TGCGCCAGCAGCTTGGCCGGAGCTGCTAGCGGGAGACTGGCTGGGGCCAACGTCCTGACTTTC. Based on the CDR3 plus reference TRBV5-1 and TRBJ2-6, the full variable domain is KAGVTQTPRYLIKTRGQQVTLSCSPISGHRSVSWYQQTPGQGLQFLFEYFSETQRNKGNFPGRFSGRQFSNSRSEMNVSTLELGDSALYLCASSLAGAASGRLAGANVLTFGAGSRLTVL.